This paragraph reports one T cell receptor (beta chain). The antigen is not known. The data are from a study of shared clonotypes between healthy human individuals. Sorted-subset replicate PCR reactions contained 150 to 200 ng DNA, corresponding to about 30,000 T cell genomes. Some clones are missing from TCRdb's copy, which holds only in-frame ones; the method was immunoSEQ multiplex PCR. The sample lists about 2.2 million clones, just under 95% occurring once. Terminally differentiated effector memory CD45RA+ cells were left out of the naive CD8 fraction, which was CD45RO-negative and positively selected for CCR7. Regarding the study as a whole: Naive subsets generally had larger estimated richness than memory subsets.

The CDR3 has 15 amino acids. V trimming: 0 bases; J trimming: 4 bases; junction bases outside the gene matches: 6. CDR1 is SGDLS and CDR2 is YYNGEE in the germline V gene. The TCR originated in a man aged 18 to 29 in good health. Some clones in this sample may be carry-over from other donors' samples. V is TRBV9 and J is TRBJ2-7; TRBD1 matches 8 bases. The sample consisted of naive CD8+ T cells from PBMCs. The CDR3 spells CASSVVAGGEYEQYF. The CDR3 nucleotides are TGTGCCAGCAGCGTAGTGGCAGGGGGCGAGTACGAGCAGTACTTC.